This T cell receptor (beta chain) was recorded in a study of blood T cell repertoires in COVID-19. Study information: The United States, Italy and Spain provided the acute and convalescent COVID-19 samples.

In the original processing: Estimation of nucleated cell counts relied on the amplification of reference gene primers. TCRdb's copy holds only in-frame clones and misses some; the assay was immunoSEQ multiplex PCR. That table supplies the V and J calls and clone size; D and trimming were determined from the DNA. The sample contains some 190,000 clones, 70% to 90% of which appear only once. This CDR3 region has 14 residues. Germline lookup yields CDR1 MNHEY and CDR2 SVGAGI. J lost 6 bases, V lost 5 bases, and 4 bases had no gene match. The chain joins TRBV6-5 to TRBJ1-5; 10 bases are shared with TRBD1. This TCR was recovered from a woman aged 80 or older with acute or convalescent COVID-19. The sample was peripheral blood. The CDR3 loop is CASSRQGAFQPQHF. The CDR3 bases are TGTGCCAGCAGTCGACAGGGGGCGTTTCAGCCCCAGCATTTT.